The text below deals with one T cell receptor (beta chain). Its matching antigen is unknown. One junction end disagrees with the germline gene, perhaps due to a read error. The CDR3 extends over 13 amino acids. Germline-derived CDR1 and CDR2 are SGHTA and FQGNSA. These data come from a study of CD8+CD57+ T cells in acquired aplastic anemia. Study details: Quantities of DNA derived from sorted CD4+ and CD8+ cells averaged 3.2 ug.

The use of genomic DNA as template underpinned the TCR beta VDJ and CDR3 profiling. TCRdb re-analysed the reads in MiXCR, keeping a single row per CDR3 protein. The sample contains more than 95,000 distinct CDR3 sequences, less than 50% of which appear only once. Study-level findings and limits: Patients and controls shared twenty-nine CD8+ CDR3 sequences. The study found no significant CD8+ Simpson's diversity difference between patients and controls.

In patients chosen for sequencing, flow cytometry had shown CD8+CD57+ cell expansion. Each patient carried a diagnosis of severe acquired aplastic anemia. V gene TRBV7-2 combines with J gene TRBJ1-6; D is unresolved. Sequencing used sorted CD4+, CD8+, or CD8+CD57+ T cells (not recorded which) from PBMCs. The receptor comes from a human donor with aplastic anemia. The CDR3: CAGSLKPESPLHF. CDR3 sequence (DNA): TGCGCCGGCAGCTTAAAACCGGAGTCACCCCTCCACTTT. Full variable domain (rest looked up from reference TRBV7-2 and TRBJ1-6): GAGVSQSPSNKVTEKGKDVELRCDPISGHTALYWYRQSLGQGLEFLIYFQGNSAPDKSGLPSDRFSAERTGGSVSTLTIQRTQQEDSAVYLCAGSLKPESPLHFGNGTRLTVT.